The T cell receptor (beta chain) described here comes from a study of T cell responses to AZD1222 COVID-19 vaccine. TCRdb's table, derived via immunoSEQ multiplex PCR, lists solely in-frame clones and lacks some. The data hold 150,000 to 200,000 clones, with over 80% observed a single time. V gave up 5 bases and J gave up 8 bases; unmatched junction bases: 13. CDR1 is PRHDT and CDR2 is FYEKMQ in the germline V gene (reference sequence). The CDR3 is made up of 16 amino acids. For this clone: Its antigen is as yet unknown.

The study, taken as a whole, reports: All repertoire sampling was performed exclusively after the peak T cell response.

This clonotype originated in an adult in good health. The chain is built from TRBV13 and TRBJ2-4; 9 nucleotides line up with TRBD2. The source was peripheral blood, collected on day 0 of MenACWY control vaccination. This CDR3 is CASSAGLVAGEDIQYF. In DNA, the CDR3 is TGTGCCAGCAGCGCGGGGCTTGTAGCGGGAGAAGACATTCAGTACTTC. The complete variable domain, with remaining parts taken from reference TRBV13 and TRBJ2-4, reads AAGVIQSPRHLIKEKRETATLKCYPIPRHDTVYWYQQGPGQDPQFLISFYEKMQSDKGSIPDRFSAQQFSDYHSELNMSSLELGDSALYFCASSAGLVAGEDIQYFGAGTRLSVL.